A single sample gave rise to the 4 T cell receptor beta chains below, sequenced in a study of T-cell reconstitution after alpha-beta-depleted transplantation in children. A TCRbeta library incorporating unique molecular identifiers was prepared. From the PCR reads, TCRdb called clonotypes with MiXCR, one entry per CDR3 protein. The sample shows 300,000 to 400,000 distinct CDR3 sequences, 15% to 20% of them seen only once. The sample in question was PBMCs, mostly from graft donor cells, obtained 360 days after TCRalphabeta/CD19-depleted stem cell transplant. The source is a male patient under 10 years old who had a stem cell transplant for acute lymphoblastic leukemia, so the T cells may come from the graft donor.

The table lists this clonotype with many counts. This CDR3 reads CASSRQGNEKLFF. DNA of the CDR3: TGTGCCAGCAGCCGACAGGGCAATGAAAAACTGTTTTTT. The rearrangement joins TRBV12-3 or TRBV12-4 to TRBJ1-4, with 7 positions matching TRBD1. The ends lost 6 bases at V and 5 bases at J; junction bases unmatched: 3. This CDR3 spans 13 amino acids.

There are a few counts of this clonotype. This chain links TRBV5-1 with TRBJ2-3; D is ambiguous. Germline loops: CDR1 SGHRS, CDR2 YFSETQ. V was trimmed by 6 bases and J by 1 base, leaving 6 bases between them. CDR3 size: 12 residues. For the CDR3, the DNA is TGCGCCAGCATGCAGGGCACAGATACGCAGTATTTT. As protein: CASMQGTDTQYF.

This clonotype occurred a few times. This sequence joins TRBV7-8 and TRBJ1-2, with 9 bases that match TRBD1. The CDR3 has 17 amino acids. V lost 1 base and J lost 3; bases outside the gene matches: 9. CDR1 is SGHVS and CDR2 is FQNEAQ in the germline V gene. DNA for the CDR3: TGTGCCAGCAGCTTAGAACAGGGGGCGCCCGGATACTATGGCTACACCTTC. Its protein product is CASSLEQGAPGYYGYTF.

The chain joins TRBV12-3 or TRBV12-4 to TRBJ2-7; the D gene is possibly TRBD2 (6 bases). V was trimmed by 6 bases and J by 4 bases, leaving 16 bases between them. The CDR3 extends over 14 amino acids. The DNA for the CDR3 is TGTGCCAGCAGCCCGGGACTTGAGCTATACGAGCAGTACTTC. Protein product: CASSPGLELYEQYF.